A selection of T cell receptor beta chains follows, all from one sample in a study of neurological immune-mediated disorders. TCRdb re-called the 5' RACE reads with MiXCR, one entry per CDR3 protein. The sample contains approximately 130,000 distinct CDR3 sequences, around 3% of which appear only once. Material: PBMCs. These receptors came from a woman in her thirties with multiple sclerosis. Each CDR3 is given without its conserved first and last residue.

V | CDR3
TRBV20-1 | SARIGEKLF
TRBV7-7 | ASSLVLGREQF
TRBV7-6 | ASSPSRGPLYEQY
TRBV20-1 | SAPGQKNTEAF
TRBV20-1 | SAKPTGGAADYGYT
TRBV6-5 | ATQGQTNTEAF
TRBV6-6 | ASSPSLYNEQF
TRBV12-3/TRBV12-4 | ASSPGQGSSTLN
TRBV5-1 | ASSGRQGLATGELF
TRBV6-5 | ASSRTSGSGNEQF
TRBV3-1 | ASSQTTQTEAF
TRBV11-3 | ASSLYPPDEQY